The 10 T cell receptor beta chains reported below all come from one sample, sequenced in a study of early T cells in non-severe SARS-CoV-2 infection. MiXCR was run by TCRdb on the 5' RACE reads, yielding one entry per CDR3 protein. The top ten hold about an eighth of the sample, which has 30,000 to 40,000 distinct CDR3 sequences, less than 8.5% seen once. The sequenced sample was whole blood, obtained at baseline. These receptors all come from an adult who was a healthcare worker with PCR-confirmed SARS-CoV-2 infection or an uninfected control (not recorded which).

The J gene is TRBJ2-1, the V gene TRBV11-3; unclear D gene. Between the trimmed V and J ends, which lost 5 bases and 0 bases, there was a span of 11 bases. Germline-derived CDR1 and CDR2 are SGHNT and YENEEA. The CDR3 extends over 15 amino acids. CDR3 region: CASSPTSLSYNEQFF. In DNA, the CDR3 is TGTGCCAGCAGCCCGACTTCCCTCTCCTACAATGAGCAGTTCTTC.

Within the sample, this clonotype is medium-sized. V and J are TRBV12-3 or TRBV12-4 and TRBJ2-1, with no clear D. CDR3 length equals 16 residues. V gave up 3 bases and J gave up 1 base, with 13 bases separating them. The CDR3 is CASSFPDKGSYNEQFF. The CDR3, as DNA: TGTGCCAGCAGTTTTCCCGACAAGGGTTCCTACAATGAGCAGTTCTTC.

The J gene is TRBJ2-3, the V gene TRBV7-9, with D perhaps TRBD2 (5 bases). Deletions cut 5 bases from V and 0 bases from J, with 6 bases between. The CDR3 covers 13 residues. The germline gives CDR1 SEHNR, CDR2 FQNEAQ (reference sequence). CDR3 sequence (DNA): TGTGCCAGCAGCCGGACTAGCACAGATACGCAGTATTTT. This encodes CASSRTSTDTQYF.

This clonotype has at least ten counts. This chain uses TRBV29-1 with TRBJ2-7; D may be TRBD1 or TRBD2 (5 bases each). The CDR3 is made up of 13 amino acids. V lost 4 bases and J 2 bases, leaving 12 bases between the germline ends. Germline lookup yields CDR1 SQVTM and CDR2 ANQGSEA. CDR3: CSVGRDHTYEQYF. CDR3 sequence (DNA): TGCAGCGTTGGACGGGACCATACCTACGAGCAGTACTTC.

The V gene is TRBV6-1, the J gene TRBJ1-1; no definite D call. Trimming pared 3 bases from V and 2 bases from J, leaving 10 bases between. This CDR3 region has 14 residues. Germline V lookup: CDR1 MNHNS, CDR2 SASEGT. The CDR3 loop is CASSEPSLNTEAFF. In DNA form, the CDR3 reads TGTGCCAGCAGTGAGCCTTCACTAAACACTGAAGCTTTCTTT.

This clonotype was found many times. The CDR3 loop is CASSAATGQDEQYF. CDR3 in DNA: TGTGCCAGCAGCGCAGCTACGGGACAGGACGAGCAGTACTTC. The gene calls are TRBV9 and TRBJ2-7; TRBD1 matches 8 bases. V dropped 3 bases and J dropped 5; count of bases not matched to a gene: 7. Germline V lookup: CDR1 SGDLS, CDR2 YYNGEE. This CDR3 contains 14 residues.

This clonotype was observed at least ten times. J is TRBJ2-1 and V is TRBV27; the D is unclear. The V and J ends lost 3 bases and 6 bases respectively, with 12 bases between them. Germline lookup yields CDR1 MNHEY and CDR2 SMNVEV (reference sequence). The CDR3 is made up of 14 amino acids. CDR3 DNA sequence: TGTGCCAGCAGTTTCGCTCTATTGTCCAATGAGCAGTTCTTC. It codes for CASSFALLSNEQFF.

This clonotype turned up a few times. The chain combines TRBV20-1 with TRBJ2-4; no definite D call. Looked up from germline, CDR1 is DFQATT and CDR2 is SNEGSKA (reference sequence). The V gene lost 3 bases and the J gene lost 0 bases, with 9 bases spanning the gap. The CDR3 extends over 14 amino acids. The CDR3 reads CSASVTGAKNIQYF. The CDR3 coding sequence is TGCAGTGCTAGTGTTACGGGAGCCAAAAACATTCAGTACTTC.

The rearrangement links TRBV6-2 or TRBV6-3 to TRBJ2-1; tentative D call: TRBD1 (6 bases). Germline CDR1 MNHEY, CDR2 SVGEGT. The CDR3 has 19 amino acids. Trimming stripped 6 bases from V and 3 bases from J, with 27 bases between. This CDR3 reads CASSRPVTEQGAYYNEQFF. CDR3 nucleotides: TGTGCCAGCAGCCGACCCGTTACCGAACAGGGTGCATACTACAATGAGCAGTTCTTC.

This clonotype was seen a few times. The DNA for the CDR3 is TGTGCCGTCCGGGACACTCACTATGGCTACACCTTC. Translated, it gives CAVRDTHYGYTF. V gene TRBV19 combines with J gene TRBJ1-2; D perhaps matches TRBD1 (6 bases). CDR3 length: 12 residues. The germline CDR1 and CDR2 sequences are LNHDA and SQIVND (reference sequence). V lost 11 bases and J lost 3, with 13 bases in between.